This T cell receptor (beta chain) was identified in a study of follicular helper T cells after annual influenza vaccination. Time point here: 2015-2016 season, 7 days after influenza vaccination. Germline CDR1 and CDR2: SNHLY and FYNNEI. Trimming removed 5 bases from V and 5 bases from J, with 16 bases in between. CDR3 length: 15 residues. Libraries were prepared by immunoSEQ multiplex PCR; TCRdb keeps only in-frame clonotypes and omits some of them. Counted here are just over 8,500 clones, 75% to 90% occurring once; the ten biggest clones make up about 4%. This chain joins TRBV2 and TRBJ2-1, with D perhaps being TRBD1 or TRBD2 (5 bases each). This receptor was taken from an adult who received the influenza vaccine. Sequenced here: CXCR5+ CD38- circulating T follicular helper cells from blood, sampled 7 days after influenza vaccination. Subset indicated: circulating Tfh, non-naive CD4+CXCR5+PD-1+ (ICOS+CD38+ or ICOS-CD38-). In DNA, the CDR3 is TGTGCCAGCAGTCCCTGGGGGAGCAGGGACAATGAGCAGTTCTTC. Its translation: CASSPWGSRDNEQFF.